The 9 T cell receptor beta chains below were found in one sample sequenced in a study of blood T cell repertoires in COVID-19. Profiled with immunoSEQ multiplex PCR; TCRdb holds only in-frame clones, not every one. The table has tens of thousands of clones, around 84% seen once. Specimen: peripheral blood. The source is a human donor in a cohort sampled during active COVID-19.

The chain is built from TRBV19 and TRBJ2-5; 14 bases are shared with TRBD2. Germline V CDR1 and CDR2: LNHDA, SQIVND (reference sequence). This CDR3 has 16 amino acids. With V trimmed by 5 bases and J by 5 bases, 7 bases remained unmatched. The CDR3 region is CASSARLAGGPETQYF. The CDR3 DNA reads TGTGCCAGTAGTGCAAGACTAGCGGGAGGGCCGGAGACCCAGTACTTC. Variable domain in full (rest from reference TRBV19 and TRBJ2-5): DGGITQSPKYLFRKEGQNVTLSCEQNLNHDAMYWYRQDPGQGLRLIYYSQIVNDFQKGDIAEGYSVSREKKESFPLTVTSAQKNPTAFYLCASSARLAGGPETQYFGPGTRLLVL.

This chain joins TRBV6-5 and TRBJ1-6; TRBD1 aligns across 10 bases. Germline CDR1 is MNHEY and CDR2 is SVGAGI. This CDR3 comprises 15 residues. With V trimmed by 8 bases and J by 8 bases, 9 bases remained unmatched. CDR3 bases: TGTGCCAGCGCGAGAGACAGGGGGCCAGATTCACCCCTCCACTTT. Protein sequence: CASARDRGPDSPLHF.

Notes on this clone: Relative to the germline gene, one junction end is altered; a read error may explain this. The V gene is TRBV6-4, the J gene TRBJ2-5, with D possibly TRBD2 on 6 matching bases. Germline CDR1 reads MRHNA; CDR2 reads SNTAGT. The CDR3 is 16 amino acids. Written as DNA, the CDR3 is TGTGCCAGCAGTGACTCGCGGCGGGGATCCCAAGAAACCCAGTACTTC. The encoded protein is CASSDSRRGSQETQYF.

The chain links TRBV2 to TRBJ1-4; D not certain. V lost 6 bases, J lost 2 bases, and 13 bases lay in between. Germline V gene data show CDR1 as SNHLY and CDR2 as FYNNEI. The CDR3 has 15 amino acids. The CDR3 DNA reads TGTGCCAGCAGCATAACTATGGCGACTAATGAAAAACTGTTTTTT. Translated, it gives CASSITMATNEKLFF.

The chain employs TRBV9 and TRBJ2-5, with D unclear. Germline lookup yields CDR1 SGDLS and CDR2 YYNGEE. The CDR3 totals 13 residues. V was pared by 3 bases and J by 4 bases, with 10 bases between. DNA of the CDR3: TGTGCCAGCAGCGAGGCCCCGGGAGAGACCCAGTACTTC. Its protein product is CASSEAPGETQYF.

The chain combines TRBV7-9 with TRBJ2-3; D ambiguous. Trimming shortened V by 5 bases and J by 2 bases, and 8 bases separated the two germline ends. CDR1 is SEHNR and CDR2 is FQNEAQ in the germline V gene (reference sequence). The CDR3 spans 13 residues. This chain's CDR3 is CASSPRNTDTQYF. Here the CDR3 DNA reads TGTGCCAGCAGCCCGCGAAACACAGATACGCAGTATTTT. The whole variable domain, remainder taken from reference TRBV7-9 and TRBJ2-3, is DTGVSQNPRHKITKRGQNVTFRCDPISEHNRLYWYRQTLGQGPEFLTYFQNEAQLEKSRLLSDRFSAERPKGSFSTLEIQRTEQGDSAMYLCASSPRNTDTQYFGPGTRLTVL.

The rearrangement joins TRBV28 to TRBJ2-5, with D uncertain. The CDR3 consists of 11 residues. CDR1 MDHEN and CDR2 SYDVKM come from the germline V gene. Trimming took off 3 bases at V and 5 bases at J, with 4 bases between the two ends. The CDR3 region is CASSFMETQYF. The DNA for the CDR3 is TGTGCCAGCAGTTTTATGGAGACCCAGTACTTC.

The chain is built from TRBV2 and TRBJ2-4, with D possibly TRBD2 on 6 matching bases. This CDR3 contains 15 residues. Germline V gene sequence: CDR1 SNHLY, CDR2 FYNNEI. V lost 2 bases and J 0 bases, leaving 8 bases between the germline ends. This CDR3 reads CASSERELAKNIQYF. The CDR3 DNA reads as TGTGCCAGCAGTGAACGGGAGCTAGCCAAAAACATTCAGTACTTC.

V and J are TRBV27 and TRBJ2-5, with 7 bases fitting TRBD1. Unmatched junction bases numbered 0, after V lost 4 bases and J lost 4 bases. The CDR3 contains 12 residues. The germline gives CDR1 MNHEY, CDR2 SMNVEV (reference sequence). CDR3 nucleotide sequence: TGTGCCAGCAGTTGGACAGGAGAGACCCAGTACTTC. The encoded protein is CASSWTGETQYF.